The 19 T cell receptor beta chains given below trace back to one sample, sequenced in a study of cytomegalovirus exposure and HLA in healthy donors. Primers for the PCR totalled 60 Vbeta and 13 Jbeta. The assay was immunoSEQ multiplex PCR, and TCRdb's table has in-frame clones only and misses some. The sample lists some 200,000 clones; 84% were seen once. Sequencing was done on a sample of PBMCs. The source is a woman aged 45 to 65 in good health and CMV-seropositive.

CDR3 in amino acids: CASSLVGGTSYEQYF. The CDR3 DNA reads TGCGCCAGCAGCTTGGTTGGCGGGACCTCCTACGAGCAGTACTTC. V gene TRBV5-1 combines with J gene TRBJ2-7; tentative D call: TRBD2 (6 bases). The CDR3 is 15 residues long. With 0 bases removed from V and 0 bases from J, the gap between germline ends came to 10 bases. The germline V gene has CDR1 SGHRS and CDR2 YFSETQ.

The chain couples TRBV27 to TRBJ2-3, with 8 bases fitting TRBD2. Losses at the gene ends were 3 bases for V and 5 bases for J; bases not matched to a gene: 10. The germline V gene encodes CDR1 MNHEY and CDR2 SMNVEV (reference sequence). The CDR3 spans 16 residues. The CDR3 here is CASSLGVAGRGDTQYF. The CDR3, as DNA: TGTGCCAGCAGTTTGGGAGTAGCGGGGCGGGGAGATACGCAGTATTTT.

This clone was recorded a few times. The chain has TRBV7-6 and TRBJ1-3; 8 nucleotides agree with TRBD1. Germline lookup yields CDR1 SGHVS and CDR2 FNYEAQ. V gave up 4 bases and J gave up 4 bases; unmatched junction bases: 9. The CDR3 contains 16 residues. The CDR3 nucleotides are TGTGCCAGCAGCTCAGGACAGGGCCTAACCGGAAACACCATATATTTT. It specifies CASSSGQGLTGNTIYF.

The CDR3 sequence: CATAGGGETQYF. CDR3 DNA sequence: TGCGCCACCGCGGGGGGAGGAGAGACCCAGTACTTC. J is TRBJ2-5 and V is TRBV4-1; 8 positions match TRBD2. With 10 bases clipped from V and 4 bases from J, the junction kept 5 bases outside the gene matches. The germline CDR1 and CDR2 sequences are MGHRA and YSYEKL. This CDR3 contains 12 residues.

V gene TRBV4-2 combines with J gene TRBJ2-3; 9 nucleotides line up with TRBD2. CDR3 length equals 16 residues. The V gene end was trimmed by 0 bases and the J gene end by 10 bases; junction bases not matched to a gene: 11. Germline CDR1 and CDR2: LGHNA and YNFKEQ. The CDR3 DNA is TGTGCCAGCAGCCAAGAGGTACGCGGGCGGGGGGGCCCGCAGTATTTT. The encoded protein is CASSQEVRGRGGPQYF.

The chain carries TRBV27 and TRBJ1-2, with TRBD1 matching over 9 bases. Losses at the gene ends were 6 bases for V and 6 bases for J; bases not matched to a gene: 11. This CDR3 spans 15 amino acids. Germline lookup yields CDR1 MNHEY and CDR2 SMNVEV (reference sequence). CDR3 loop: CASRPTGTGLHGYTF. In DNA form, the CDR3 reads TGTGCCAGCAGGCCTACCGGGACAGGGCTTCATGGCTACACCTTC.

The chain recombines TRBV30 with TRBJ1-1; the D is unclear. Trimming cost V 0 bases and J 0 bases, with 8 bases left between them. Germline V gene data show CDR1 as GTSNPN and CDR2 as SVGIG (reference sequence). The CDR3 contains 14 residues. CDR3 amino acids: CAWSVEGMNTEAFF. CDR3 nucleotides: TGTGCCTGGAGTGTTGAGGGCATGAACACTGAAGCTTTCTTT.

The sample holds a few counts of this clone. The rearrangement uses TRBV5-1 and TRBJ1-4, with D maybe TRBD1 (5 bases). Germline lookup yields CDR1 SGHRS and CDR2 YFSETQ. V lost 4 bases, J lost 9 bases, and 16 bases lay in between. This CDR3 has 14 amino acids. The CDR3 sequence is CASSPGTEGKKLFF. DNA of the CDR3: TGCGCCAGCAGCCCGGGGACGGAGGGAAAAAAACTGTTTTTT.

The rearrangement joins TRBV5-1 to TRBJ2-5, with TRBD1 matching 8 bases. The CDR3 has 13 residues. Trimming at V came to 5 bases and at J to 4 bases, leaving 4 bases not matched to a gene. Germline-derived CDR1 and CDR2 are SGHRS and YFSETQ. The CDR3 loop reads CASSRGTGETQYF. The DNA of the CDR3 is TGCGCCAGCAGTCGGGGGACAGGAGAGACCCAGTACTTC.

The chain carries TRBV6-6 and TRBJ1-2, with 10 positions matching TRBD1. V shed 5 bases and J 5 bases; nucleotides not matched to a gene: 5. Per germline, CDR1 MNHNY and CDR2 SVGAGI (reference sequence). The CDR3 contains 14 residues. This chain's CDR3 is CASSAGTGVYGYTF. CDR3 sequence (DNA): TGTGCCAGCAGTGCCGGGACAGGGGTTTATGGCTACACCTTC.

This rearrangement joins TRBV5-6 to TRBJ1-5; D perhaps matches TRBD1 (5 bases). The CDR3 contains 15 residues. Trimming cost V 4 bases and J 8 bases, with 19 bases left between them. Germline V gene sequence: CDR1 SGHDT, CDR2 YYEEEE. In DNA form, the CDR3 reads TGTGCCAGCAGCCCCGGGACTCTAGGGATAGAGCCCCAGCATTTT. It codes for CASSPGTLGIEPQHF. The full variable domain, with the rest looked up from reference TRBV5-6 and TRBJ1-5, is DAGVTQSPTHLIKTRGQQVTLRCSPKSGHDTVSWYQQALGQGPQFIFQYYEEEERQRGNFPDRFSGHQFPNYSSELNVNALLLGDSALYLCASSPGTLGIEPQHFGDGTRLSIL.

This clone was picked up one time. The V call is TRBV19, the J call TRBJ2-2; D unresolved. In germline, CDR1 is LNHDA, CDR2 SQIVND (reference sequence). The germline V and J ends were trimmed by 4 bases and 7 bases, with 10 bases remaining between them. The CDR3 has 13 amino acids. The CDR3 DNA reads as TGTGCCAGTAGTAGTTGGGCCGACGGGGAGCTGTTTTTT. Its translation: CASSSWADGELFF.

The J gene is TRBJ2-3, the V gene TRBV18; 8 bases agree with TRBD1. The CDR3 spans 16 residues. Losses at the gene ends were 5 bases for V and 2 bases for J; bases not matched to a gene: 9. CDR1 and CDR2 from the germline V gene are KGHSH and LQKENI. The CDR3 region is CASSERTGINTDTQYF. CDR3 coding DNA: TGTGCCAGCTCAGAGCGGACAGGGATCAACACAGATACGCAGTATTTT.

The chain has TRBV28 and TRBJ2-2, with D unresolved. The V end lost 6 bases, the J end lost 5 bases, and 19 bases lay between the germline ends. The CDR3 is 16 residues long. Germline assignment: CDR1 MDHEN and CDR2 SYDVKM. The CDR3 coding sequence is TGTGCCAGCAGCTATACCACTCCGGGTCGAACCGGGGAGCTGTTTTTT. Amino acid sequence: CASSYTTPGRTGELFF.

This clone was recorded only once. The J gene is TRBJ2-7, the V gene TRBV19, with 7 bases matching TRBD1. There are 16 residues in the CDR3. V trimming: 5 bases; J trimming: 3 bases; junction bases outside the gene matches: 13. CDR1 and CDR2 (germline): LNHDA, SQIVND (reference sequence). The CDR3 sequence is CASSRYSGTAIYEQYF. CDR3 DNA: TGTGCCAGTAGTCGTTACTCCGGGACAGCTATCTACGAGCAGTACTTC.

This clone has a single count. CDR3 sequence (DNA): TGTGCCAGCAGCGCAGCGGGAGGGGGGAACACTGAAGCTTTCTTT. This sequence encodes CASSAAGGGNTEAFF. The chain joins TRBV9 to TRBJ1-1, with D possibly matching TRBD1 (6 bases). Germline V gene data show CDR1 as SGDLS and CDR2 as YYNGEE. Trimming shortened V by 3 bases and J by 1 base, and 13 bases separated the two germline ends. This CDR3 has 15 amino acids.

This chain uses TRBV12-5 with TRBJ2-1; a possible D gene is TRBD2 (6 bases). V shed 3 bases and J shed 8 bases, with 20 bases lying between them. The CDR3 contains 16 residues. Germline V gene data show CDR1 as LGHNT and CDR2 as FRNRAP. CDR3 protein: CASGLPPSPGEDEQFF. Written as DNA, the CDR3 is TGTGCTAGTGGTTTACCCCCCTCTCCGGGGGAGGATGAGCAGTTCTTC.

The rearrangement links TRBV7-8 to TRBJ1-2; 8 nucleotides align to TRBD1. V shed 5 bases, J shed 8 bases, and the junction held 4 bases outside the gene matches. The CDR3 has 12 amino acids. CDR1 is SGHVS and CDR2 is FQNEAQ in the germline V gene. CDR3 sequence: CASSPDRGGYTF. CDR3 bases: TGTGCCAGCAGCCCCGACAGGGGCGGCTACACCTTC.

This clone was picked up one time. This CDR3 is CASSQDWAPNQPQHF. The CDR3 DNA follows: TGTGCCAGCAGCCAAGATTGGGCCCCCAATCAGCCCCAGCATTTT. This chain joins TRBV4-2 and TRBJ1-5, with unresolved D. This CDR3 spans 15 amino acids. Looked up from germline, CDR1 is LGHNA and CDR2 is YNFKEQ. Trimming took off 0 bases at V and 3 bases at J, with 9 bases between the two ends.